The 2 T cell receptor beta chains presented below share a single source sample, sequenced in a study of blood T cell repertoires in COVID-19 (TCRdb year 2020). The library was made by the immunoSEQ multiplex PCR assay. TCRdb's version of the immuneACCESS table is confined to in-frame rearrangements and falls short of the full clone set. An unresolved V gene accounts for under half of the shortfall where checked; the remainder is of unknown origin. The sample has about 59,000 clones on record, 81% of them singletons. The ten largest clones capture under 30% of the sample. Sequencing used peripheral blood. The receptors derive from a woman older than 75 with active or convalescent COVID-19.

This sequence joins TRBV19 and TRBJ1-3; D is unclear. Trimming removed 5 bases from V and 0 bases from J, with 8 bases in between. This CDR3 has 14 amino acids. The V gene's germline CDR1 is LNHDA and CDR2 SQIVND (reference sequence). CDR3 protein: CASSDHSSGNTIYF. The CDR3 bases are TGTGCCAGTAGTGACCACAGCTCTGGAAACACCATATATTTT.

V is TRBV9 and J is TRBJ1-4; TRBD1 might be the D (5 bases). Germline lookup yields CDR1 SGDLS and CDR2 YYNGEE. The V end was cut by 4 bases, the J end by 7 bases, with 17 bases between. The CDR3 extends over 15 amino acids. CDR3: CASSIRPGGGEKLFF. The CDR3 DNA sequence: TGTGCCAGCAGCATCCGGCCCGGGGGGGGTGAAAAACTGTTTTTT. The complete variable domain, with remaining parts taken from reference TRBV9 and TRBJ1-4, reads DSGVTQTPKHLITATGQRVTLRCSPRSGDLSVYWYQQSLDQGLQFLIQYYNGEERAKGNILERFSAQQFPDLHSELNLSSLELGDSALYFCASSIRPGGGEKLFFGSGTQLSVL.